The 4 T cell receptor beta chains presented below share a single source sample, sequenced in a study of T cell repertoires in cytomegalovirus infection. TCRdb analysed the reads with MiXCR anew, one entry per CDR3 protein. The table shows about 240,000 distinct CDR3 sequences, with around an eighth occurring only once. The sample comprised PBMCs. The receptors were gathered from a human donor in good health (CMV status not recorded). Some clones in this sample may be carry-over from other donors' samples.

With respect to this clonotype: Being one base from a much bigger clone, this may be a read error. The CDR3 DNA follows: TGTGCCAGCAGTTACGGGCGGGGGTACGAGCCGTACTTC. It specifies CASSYGRGYEPYF. The rearrangement links TRBV6-5 to TRBJ2-7; TRBD2 matches at 7 bases. This CDR3 is 13 amino acids long. In germline, CDR1 is MNHEY, CDR2 SVGAGI.

This clonotype appeared many times. The chain combines TRBV7-2 with TRBJ2-7; TRBD2 matches at 11 bases. V lost 6 bases and J lost 7; bases outside the gene matches: 11. Germline V CDR1 and CDR2: SGHTA, FQGNSA. The CDR3 contains 15 residues. This CDR3 reads CASSPTTSGNGEQYF. CDR3 sequence (DNA): TGTGCCAGCAGTCCGACGACTAGCGGGAATGGTGAGCAGTACTTC.

This clonotype was detected many times. The chain uses TRBV7-2 and TRBJ2-2; D might be TRBD1 or TRBD2, each matching 5 bases. CDR3 length: 15 amino acids. Germline V CDR1 and CDR2: SGHTA, FQGNSA. Deletions cut 1 base from V and 5 bases from J, with 11 bases between. The CDR3 loop reads CASSLVGDGTGELFF. The CDR3, as DNA: TGTGCCAGCAGCTTAGTGGGGGATGGGACCGGGGAGCTGTTTTTT.

The chain employs TRBV5-4 and TRBJ2-7, with D perhaps assigned TRBD1 or TRBD2 (5 bases each). This CDR3 comprises 14 residues. Trimming shortened V by 3 bases and J by 7 bases, and 17 bases separated the two germline ends. CDR1 and CDR2 (germline): SGHNT, YYREEE (reference sequence). The CDR3 region is CASSWAGTIREQYF. The CDR3 region has the DNA TGTGCCAGCAGCTGGGCCGGGACCATTAGAGAGCAGTACTTC.